What follows describes a single TCR beta chain. Its cognate antigen is unknown. This sample's RNA came from whole unsorted tissue. This non-tumor lung sample came from over 3 cm beyond the tumor edge. The library came from three nested PCR rounds adapted from ARM-PCR protocols. TCRdb itself ran the multiplex PCR reads through MiXCR, one entry per CDR3 protein. The table has some 73,000 distinct CDR3 sequences, 65% to 85% seen once; the top ten hold less than 60%. The data belong to a study of tumor and adjacent non-tumor tissue in lung cancer. The overall study: On average, productive TCRbeta reads reached roughly 4 million per sample.

The V end was cut by 8 bases, the J end by 8 bases, with 18 bases between. The CDR3 length is 13 residues. Germline CDR1 SGHTA, CDR2 FQGTGA. Whole-study results and caveats: Tumor TCR diversity, when higher, was linked to shorter survival.

This receptor was identified in a man aged 60-69 years with non-small cell lung cancer. The chain carries TRBV7-3 and TRBJ1-2; weak D call: TRBD1 (5 bases). Sample: distant non-tumor lung tissue. CDR3 coding DNA: TGTGCCAGCGGTTTATCAGGGAGCGACGGCTACACCTTC. Protein sequence: CASGLSGSDGYTF.